Listed below are T cell receptor beta chains from one sample, sequenced in a study of Ad26.COV2.S vaccination and SARS-CoV-2 variants. TCRdb keeps only in-frame clones here, not all; method: immunoSEQ multiplex PCR. Seen here are about 350,000 clones, around 88% observed once, and the top ten hold around 4.5%. The source was peripheral blood, collected in a trial of Ad26.COV2.S vaccine versus placebo. The receptors were gathered from a person aged 18 to 65 who received the Ad26.COV2.S COVID-19 vaccine or a placebo. Each CDR3 is given with its conserved first and last residue. Each record gives: J gene, CDR3 length, clone size, D gene, V gene, CDR3 protein, CDR3 DNA. D genes are given only for firm matches. Expanded clones get a size class; other rows say once, few or many, or leave the size out.

J: TRBJ2-1; length: 13; size: -; D: -; V: TRBV3-1/TRBV3-2; CDR3: CASSHISYNEQFF; DNA: TGTGCCAGCAGCCACATCAGCTACAATGAGCAGTTCTTC
J: TRBJ1-2; length: 15; size: -; D: TRBD1; V: TRBV9; CDR3: CASSVSGQGNYGYTF; DNA: TGTGCCAGCAGCGTCTCGGGACAGGGGAACTATGGCTACACCTTC
J: TRBJ2-1; length: 15; size: -; D: TRBD2; V: TRBV9; CDR3: CASTEAGGPYNEQFF; DNA: TGTGCCAGCACCGAAGCGGGGGGTCCATACAATGAGCAGTTCTTC
J: TRBJ2-3; length: 15; size: -; D: -; V: TRBV27; CDR3: CASSLSRLSTDTQYF; DNA: TGTGCCAGCAGTTTAAGCAGGCTTAGCACAGATACGCAGTATTTT
J: TRBJ2-1; length: 16; size: once; D: TRBD2; V: TRBV13; CDR3: CASSLGAGGPNNEQFF; DNA: TGTGCCAGCAGCTTAGGAGCGGGAGGGCCCAACAATGAGCAGTTCTTC
J: TRBJ2-1; length: 15; size: -; D: -; V: TRBV28; CDR3: CASSLSGRGYNEQFF; DNA: TGTGCCAGCAGTTTGTCCGGACGGGGTTACAATGAGCAGTTCTTC
J: TRBJ2-1; length: 12; size: -; D: TRBD2; V: TRBV27; CDR3: CASSRGGNEQFF; DNA: TGTGCCAGCAGTCGGGGGGGGAATGAGCAGTTCTTC
J: TRBJ2-5; length: 15; size: -; D: -; V: TRBV7-9; CDR3: CASSLGGRNQETQYF; DNA: TGTGCCAGCAGCTTAGGGGGCAGGAACCAAGAGACCCAGTACTTC
J: TRBJ1-1; length: 14; size: -; D: -; V: TRBV7-9; CDR3: CASSFPGIGSEAFF; DNA: TGTGCCAGCAGCTTTCCGGGAATCGGGAGTGAAGCTTTCTTT
J: TRBJ2-5; length: 15; size: -; D: -; V: TRBV19; CDR3: CASSIGRAVTETQYF; DNA: TGTGCCAGTAGTATAGGTCGGGCGGTTACGGAGACCCAGTACTTC
J: TRBJ1-2; length: 16; size: -; D: TRBD1; V: TRBV2; CDR3: CASSEALRGTENGYTF; DNA: TGTGCCAGCAGTGAAGCGCTTCGGGGGACAGAAAATGGCTACACCTTC
J: TRBJ2-2; length: 13; size: -; D: -; V: TRBV6-5; CDR3: CASSTGITGELFF; DNA: TGTGCCAGCAGCACGGGTATCACCGGGGAGCTGTTTTTT
J: TRBJ1-1; length: 13; size: -; D: -; V: TRBV6-5; CDR3: CAGTRTTPFEAFF; DNA: TGTGCCGGTACACGGACGACCCCGTTTGAAGCTTTCTTT
J: TRBJ2-1; length: 16; size: -; D: -; V: TRBV7-2; CDR3: CASSLYSRRKYNEQFF; DNA: TGTGCCAGCAGCTTGTACAGCAGACGGAAATACAATGAGCAGTTCTTC
J: TRBJ2-3; length: 18; size: -; D: -; V: TRBV27; CDR3: CASSLSTVGRGRTDTQYF; DNA: TGTGCCAGCAGTTTATCGACCGTAGGGCGGGGCCGCACAGATACGCAGTATTTT
J: TRBJ1-3; length: 16; size: -; D: -; V: TRBV7-9; CDR3: CASSRPTGISGNTIYF; DNA: TGTGCCAGCAGCCGTCCGACAGGAATCTCTGGAAACACCATATATTTT
J: TRBJ1-5; length: 15; size: few; D: TRBD1; V: TRBV9; CDR3: CASSVGDRVDQPQHF; DNA: TGTGCCAGCAGCGTAGGTGACAGGGTCGATCAGCCCCAGCATTTT
J: TRBJ2-3; length: 15; size: -; D: -; V: TRBV7-9; CDR3: CASSPGQPYTDTQYF; DNA: TGTGCCAGCAGCCCTGGACAGCCCTACACAGATACGCAGTATTTT
J: TRBJ2-7; length: 13; size: -; D: -; V: TRBV7-2; CDR3: CASRTGSSYEQYF; DNA: TGTGCCAGCCGGACGGGATCCTCCTACGAGCAGTACTTC
J: TRBJ1-6; length: 13; size: -; D: -; V: TRBV28; CDR3: CASSSGLRRGLHF; DNA: TGTGCCAGCAGTTCGGGGCTCCGCCGAGGGCTCCACTTT
J: TRBJ2-5; length: 15; size: -; D: TRBD1; V: TRBV18; CDR3: CASSPGQGTAETQYF; DNA: TGTGCCAGCTCACCTGGACAGGGGACGGCTGAGACCCAGTACTTC
J: TRBJ2-7; length: 13; size: -; D: -; V: TRBV14; CDR3: CASSQHTGYEQYF; DNA: TGTGCCAGCAGCCAGCACACAGGCTACGAGCAGTACTTC
J: TRBJ1-6; length: 12; size: -; D: -; V: TRBV12-3/TRBV12-4; CDR3: CASSLRFSPLHF; DNA: TGTGCCAGCAGTTTGCGGTTTTCACCCCTCCACTTT
J: TRBJ2-7; length: 15; size: -; D: TRBD1; V: TRBV3-1/TRBV3-2; CDR3: CASSHPDRESDEQYF; DNA: TGTGCCAGCAGCCACCCCGACAGGGAGTCTGACGAGCAGTACTTC
J: TRBJ2-7; length: 13; size: -; D: -; V: TRBV7-8; CDR3: CASSFSRNYEQYF; DNA: TGTGCCAGCAGCTTTTCCCGGAACTACGAGCAGTACTTC
J: TRBJ2-7; length: 14; size: -; D: -; V: TRBV16; CDR3: CASSPLGEYYEQYF; DNA: TGTGCCAGCAGCCCTTTGGGGGAGTACTACGAGCAGTACTTC
J: TRBJ2-7; length: 14; size: -; D: -; V: TRBV7-2; CDR3: CASSSLRRAYEQYF; DNA: TGTGCCAGCAGCTCCCTGCGACGAGCCTACGAGCAGTACTTC
J: TRBJ2-7; length: 16; size: -; D: -; V: TRBV7-9; CDR3: CASSPLDFGKTYEQYF; DNA: TGTGCCAGCAGCCCTCTTGACTTCGGGAAAACCTACGAGCAGTACTTC
J: TRBJ2-1; length: 17; size: -; D: TRBD2; V: TRBV28; CDR3: CASSLSINSGAADEQFF; DNA: TGTGCCAGCAGTTTATCTATAAACAGCGGGGCAGCGGATGAGCAGTTCTTC
J: TRBJ2-7; length: 12; size: few; D: -; V: TRBV5-5; CDR3: CASSLVSYEQYF; DNA: TGTGCCAGCAGCTTGGTATCCTACGAGCAGTACTTC
J: TRBJ2-7; length: 12; size: -; D: TRBD1; V: TRBV5-1; CDR3: CASSWTGNEQYF; DNA: TGCGCCAGCAGCTGGACAGGTAACGAGCAGTACTTC
J: TRBJ2-1; length: 14; size: -; D: -; V: TRBV18; CDR3: CASSPKTGDDEQFF; DNA: TGTGCCAGCTCCCCAAAGACCGGCGATGACGAGCAGTTCTTC
J: TRBJ2-7; length: 17; size: -; D: TRBD1; V: TRBV5-1; CDR3: CASSFASTTGSSYEQYF; DNA: TGCGCCAGCAGCTTCGCCAGTACGACAGGGAGCTCCTACGAGCAGTACTTC
J: TRBJ1-1; length: 14; size: -; D: TRBD1; V: TRBV25-1; CDR3: CASSGTQGETEAFF; DNA: TGTGCCAGCAGTGGGACGCAGGGGGAAACTGAAGCTTTCTTT
J: TRBJ2-3; length: 18; size: -; D: TRBD2; V: TRBV3-1/TRBV3-2; CDR3: CASSQVSLAGGSTDTQYF; DNA: TGTGCCAGCAGCCAAGTCTCACTAGCGGGGGGGAGCACAGATACGCAGTATTTT
J: TRBJ2-1; length: 14; size: -; D: TRBD2; V: TRBV24-1; CDR3: CATVAGGYNNEQFF; DNA: TGTGCCACCGTAGCGGGAGGCTATAACAATGAGCAGTTCTTC
J: TRBJ2-5; length: 16; size: -; D: -; V: TRBV7-8; CDR3: CASSLARGAHQETQYF; DNA: TGTGCCAGCAGCTTAGCAAGGGGTGCCCACCAAGAGACCCAGTACTTC
J: TRBJ1-1; length: 12; size: -; D: -; V: TRBV29-1; CDR3: CSARTGNTEAFF; DNA: TGCAGCGCTAGAACAGGGAACACTGAAGCTTTCTTT
J: TRBJ2-3; length: 16; size: -; D: -; V: TRBV2; CDR3: CASSAITTGLLVTQYF; DNA: TGTGCCAGCAGCGCCATAACAACAGGGCTTCTGGTTACGCAGTATTTT
J: TRBJ2-5; length: 15; size: once; D: -; V: TRBV5-1; CDR3: CASSLSGGGEETQYF; DNA: TGCGCCAGCAGCTTGTCCGGGGGTGGCGAGGAGACCCAGTACTTC